This entry describes one T cell receptor beta chain. These data come from a study of T cell responses to AZD1222 COVID-19 vaccine. Germline assignment: CDR1 SEHNR and CDR2 FQNEAQ (reference sequence). The CDR3 totals 16 residues. Trimming left V 5 bases short and J 0 bases short, with 11 bases between. Repertoires were generated with immunoSEQ multiplex PCR, while TCRdb's copy carries only in-frame clones and drops some. The sample comprises 100,000 or so clones, roughly 88% of which are singletons, and approximately 12% rests with the top ten. The material sequenced was peripheral blood, taken on day 0 of AZD1222 vaccination. This TCR came from an adult in good health. The chain employs TRBV7-9 and TRBJ2-6; tentative D call: TRBD1 (6 bases). In nucleotides, the CDR3 is TGTGCCAGCAGCGCTGGACAGCTCTCTGGGGCCAACGTCCTGACTTTC. This codes for CASSAGQLSGANVLTF.